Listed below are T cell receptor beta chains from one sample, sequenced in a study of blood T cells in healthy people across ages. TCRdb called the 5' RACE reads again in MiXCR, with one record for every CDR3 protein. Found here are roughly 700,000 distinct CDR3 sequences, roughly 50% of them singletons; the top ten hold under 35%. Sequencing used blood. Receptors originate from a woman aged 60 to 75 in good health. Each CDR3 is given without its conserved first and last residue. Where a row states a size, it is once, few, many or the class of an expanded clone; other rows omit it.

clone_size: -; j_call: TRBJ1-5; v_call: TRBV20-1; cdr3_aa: SARPFRGPSNQPQH
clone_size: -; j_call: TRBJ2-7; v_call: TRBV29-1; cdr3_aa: SVEVGQGRGSYEQY
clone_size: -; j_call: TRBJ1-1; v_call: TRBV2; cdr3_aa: ASSDVDLNTEAF
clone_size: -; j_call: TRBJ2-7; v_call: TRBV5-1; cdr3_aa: ASSLAGRARGEQY
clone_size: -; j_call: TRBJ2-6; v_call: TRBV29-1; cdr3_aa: SVGTSGANVLT
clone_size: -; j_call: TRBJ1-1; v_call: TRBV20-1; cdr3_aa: SAQSGTMNTEAF
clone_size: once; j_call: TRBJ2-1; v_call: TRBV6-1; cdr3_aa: ASSEGMPAGSYEQF
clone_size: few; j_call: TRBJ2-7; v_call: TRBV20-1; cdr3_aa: SALAGDSYEQY
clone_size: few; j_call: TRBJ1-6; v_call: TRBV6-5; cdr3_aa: ASSSVYNSPLH
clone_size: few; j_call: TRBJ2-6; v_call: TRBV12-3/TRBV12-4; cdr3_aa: ASGTGLSGANVLT
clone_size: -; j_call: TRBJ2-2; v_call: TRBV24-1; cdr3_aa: ATSGTSPNTGELF
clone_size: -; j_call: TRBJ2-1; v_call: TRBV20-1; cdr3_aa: SARETGLHEQF
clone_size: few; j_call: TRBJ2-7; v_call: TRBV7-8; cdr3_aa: ASSLAQGPSYEQY